The clone carrying this T cell receptor (beta chain) was picked up a small number of times. The CDR3 runs 13 residues. The germline gives CDR1 MNHEY, CDR2 SVGAGI. The ends were cut back, 6 bases at V and 9 bases at J, with 15 bases in the middle. The record originates from a study of blood T cell repertoires in COVID-19. Method: immunoSEQ multiplex PCR; TCRdb's copy keeps in-frame clones and lacks some. The sample holds about 99,000 clones; 84% are singletons and the top ten take approximately 27%. The genes are TRBV6-5 and TRBJ1-5; D perhaps matches TRBD1 (6 bases). The clonotype originates from a man between 60 and 75 years old with acute or convalescent COVID-19. The source material was peripheral blood. CDR3: CASSYDRLWPQHF. The CDR3 bases are TGTGCCAGCAGCTACGACAGGCTTTGGCCCCAGCATTTT.